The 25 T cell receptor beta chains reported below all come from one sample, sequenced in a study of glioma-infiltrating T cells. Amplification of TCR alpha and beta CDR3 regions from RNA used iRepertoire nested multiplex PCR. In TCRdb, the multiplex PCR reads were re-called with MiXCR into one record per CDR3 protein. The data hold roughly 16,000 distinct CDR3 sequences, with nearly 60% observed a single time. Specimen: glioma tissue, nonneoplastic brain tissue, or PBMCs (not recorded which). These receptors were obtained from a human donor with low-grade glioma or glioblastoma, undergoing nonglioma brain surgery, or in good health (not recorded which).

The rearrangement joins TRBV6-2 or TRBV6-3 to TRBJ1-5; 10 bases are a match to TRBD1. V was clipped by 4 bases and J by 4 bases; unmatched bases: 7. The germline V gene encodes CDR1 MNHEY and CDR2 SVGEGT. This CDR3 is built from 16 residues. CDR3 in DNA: TGTGCCAGCAGTTTACACCGGACAGGGGGGAATCAGCCCCAGCATTTT. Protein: CASSLHRTGGNQPQHF.

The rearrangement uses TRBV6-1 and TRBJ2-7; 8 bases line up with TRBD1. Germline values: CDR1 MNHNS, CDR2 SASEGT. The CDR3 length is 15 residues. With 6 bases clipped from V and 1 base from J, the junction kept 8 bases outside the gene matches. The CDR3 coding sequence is TGTGCCAGCAGACCCGGACAGGGACTTTCCTACGAGCAGTACTTC. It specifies CASRPGQGLSYEQYF.

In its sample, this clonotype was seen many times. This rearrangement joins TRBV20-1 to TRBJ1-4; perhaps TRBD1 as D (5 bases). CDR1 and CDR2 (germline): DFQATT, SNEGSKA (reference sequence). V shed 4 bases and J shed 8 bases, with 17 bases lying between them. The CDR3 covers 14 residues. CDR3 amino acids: CSAKDRGEREKLFF. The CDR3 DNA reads TGCAGTGCTAAAGATAGGGGAGAAAGAGAAAAACTGTTTTTT.

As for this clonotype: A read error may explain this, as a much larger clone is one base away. The CDR3 region is CSASPRLDRGVNGYTF. The CDR3 DNA follows: TGCAGTGCTAGCCCACGTTTAGACAGGGGTGTAAATGGCTACACCTTC. The gene calls are TRBV20-1 and TRBJ1-2; 8 bases are shared with TRBD1. J gave up 6 bases and V 3 bases, and 15 bases lay outside the gene matches. Germline CDR1 is DFQATT and CDR2 is SNEGSKA (reference sequence). The CDR3 runs 16 residues.

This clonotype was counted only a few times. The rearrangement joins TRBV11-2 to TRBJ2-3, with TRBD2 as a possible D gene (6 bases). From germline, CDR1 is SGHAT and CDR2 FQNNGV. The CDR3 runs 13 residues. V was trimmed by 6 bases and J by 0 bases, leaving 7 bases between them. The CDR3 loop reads CASRDYSTDTQYF. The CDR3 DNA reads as TGTGCCAGCAGGGACTACAGCACAGATACGCAGTATTTT.

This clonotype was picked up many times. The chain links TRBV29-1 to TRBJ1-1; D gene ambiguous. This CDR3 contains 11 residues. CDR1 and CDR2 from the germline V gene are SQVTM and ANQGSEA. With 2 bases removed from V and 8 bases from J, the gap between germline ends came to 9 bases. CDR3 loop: CSVETGLEAFF. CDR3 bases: TGCAGCGTTGAAACCGGACTCGAAGCTTTCTTT.

The CDR3 sequence is CASSSGLAGKGETQYF. The DNA of the CDR3 is TGTGCCAGCAGTTCCGGACTAGCGGGAAAGGGCGAGACCCAGTACTTC. The chain carries TRBV27 and TRBJ2-5, with 12 bases aligning to TRBD2. J gave up 5 bases and V 4 bases, and 8 bases lay outside the gene matches. The CDR3 is 16 amino acids. Germline CDR1 MNHEY, CDR2 SMNVEV (reference sequence).

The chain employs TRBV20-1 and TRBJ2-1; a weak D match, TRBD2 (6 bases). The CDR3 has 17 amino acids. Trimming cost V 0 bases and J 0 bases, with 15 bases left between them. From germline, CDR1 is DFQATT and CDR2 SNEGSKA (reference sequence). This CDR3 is CSARDGGSRSSYNEQFF. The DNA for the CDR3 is TGCAGTGCTAGAGATGGGGGGAGTCGTTCCTCCTACAATGAGCAGTTCTTC.

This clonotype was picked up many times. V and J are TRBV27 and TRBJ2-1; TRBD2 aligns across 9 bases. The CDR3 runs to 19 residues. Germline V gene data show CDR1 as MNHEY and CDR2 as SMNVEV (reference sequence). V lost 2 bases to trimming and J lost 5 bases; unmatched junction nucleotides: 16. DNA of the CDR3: TGTGCCAGCAGTTTAAGAACGGGAGGTAGCGGGAGAGTTAACAATGAGCAGTTCTTC. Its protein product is CASSLRTGGSGRVNNEQFF.

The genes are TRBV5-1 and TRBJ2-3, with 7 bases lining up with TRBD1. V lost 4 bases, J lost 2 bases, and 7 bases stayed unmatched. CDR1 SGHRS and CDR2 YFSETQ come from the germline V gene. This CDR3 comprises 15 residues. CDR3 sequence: CASSLGQTNTDTQYF. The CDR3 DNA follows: TGCGCCAGCAGCCTGGGACAGACGAACACAGATACGCAGTATTTT.

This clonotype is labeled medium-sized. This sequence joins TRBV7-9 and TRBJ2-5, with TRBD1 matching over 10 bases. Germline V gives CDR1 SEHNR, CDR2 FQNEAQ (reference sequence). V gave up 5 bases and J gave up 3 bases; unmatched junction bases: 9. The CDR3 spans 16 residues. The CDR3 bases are TGTGCCAGCAGCCACAAGATTGGGACAGGGGAAGAGACCCAGTACTTC. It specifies CASSHKIGTGEETQYF.

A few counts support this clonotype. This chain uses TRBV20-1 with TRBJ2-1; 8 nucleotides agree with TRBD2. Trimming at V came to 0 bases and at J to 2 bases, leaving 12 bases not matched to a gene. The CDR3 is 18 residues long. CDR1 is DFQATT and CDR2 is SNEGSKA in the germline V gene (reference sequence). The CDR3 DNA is TGCAGTGCTAGAGATCCCGCCGGGTCGGGAGGGACCTACAATGAGCAGTTCTTC. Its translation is CSARDPAGSGGTYNEQFF.

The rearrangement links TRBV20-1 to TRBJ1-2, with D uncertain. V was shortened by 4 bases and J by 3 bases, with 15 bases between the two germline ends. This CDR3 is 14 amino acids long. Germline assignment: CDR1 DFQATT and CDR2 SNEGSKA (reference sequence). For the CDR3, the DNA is TGCAGTGCTAAACCAGGCCTAGAGGACTATGGCTACACCTTC. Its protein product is CSAKPGLEDYGYTF.

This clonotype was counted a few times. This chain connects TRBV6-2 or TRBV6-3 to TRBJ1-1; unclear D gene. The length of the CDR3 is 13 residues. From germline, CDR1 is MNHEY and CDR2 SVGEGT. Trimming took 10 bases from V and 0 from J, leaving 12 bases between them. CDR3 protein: CATNVLLNTEAFF. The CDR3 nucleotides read TGTGCCACCAACGTACTGTTGAACACTGAAGCTTTCTTT.

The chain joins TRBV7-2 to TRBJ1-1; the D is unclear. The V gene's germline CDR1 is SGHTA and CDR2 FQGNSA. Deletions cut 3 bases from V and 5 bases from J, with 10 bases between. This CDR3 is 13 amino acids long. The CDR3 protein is CASSFSEGTEAFF. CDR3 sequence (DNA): TGTGCCAGCAGCTTCAGTGAAGGTACTGAAGCTTTCTTT.

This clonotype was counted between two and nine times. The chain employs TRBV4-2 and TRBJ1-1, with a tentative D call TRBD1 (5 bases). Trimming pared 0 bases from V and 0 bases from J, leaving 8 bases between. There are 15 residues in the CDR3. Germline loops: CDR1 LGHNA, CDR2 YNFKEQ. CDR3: CASSQDRRVNTEAFF. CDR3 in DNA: TGTGCCAGCAGCCAAGATCGCAGGGTGAACACTGAAGCTTTCTTT.

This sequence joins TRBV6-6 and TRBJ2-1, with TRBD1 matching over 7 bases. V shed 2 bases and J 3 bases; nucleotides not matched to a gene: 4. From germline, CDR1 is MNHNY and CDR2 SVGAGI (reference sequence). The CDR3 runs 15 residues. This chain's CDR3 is CASSYRDRSYNEQFF. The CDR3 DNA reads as TGTGCCAGCAGTTACCGGGACAGAAGCTACAATGAGCAGTTCTTC.

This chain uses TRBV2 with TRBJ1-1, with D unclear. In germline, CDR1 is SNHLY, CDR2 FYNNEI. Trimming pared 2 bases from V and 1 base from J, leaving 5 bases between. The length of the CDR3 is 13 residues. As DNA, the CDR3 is TGTGCCAGCAGTGAACGGGCGAACACTGAAGCTTTCTTT. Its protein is CASSERANTEAFF.

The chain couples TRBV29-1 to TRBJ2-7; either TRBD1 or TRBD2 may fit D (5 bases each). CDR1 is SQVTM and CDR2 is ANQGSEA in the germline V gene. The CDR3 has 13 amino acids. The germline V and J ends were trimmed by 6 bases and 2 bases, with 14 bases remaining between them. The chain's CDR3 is CSVAGGWAYEQYF. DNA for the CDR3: TGCAGCGTCGCTGGGGGATGGGCCTACGAGCAGTACTTC.

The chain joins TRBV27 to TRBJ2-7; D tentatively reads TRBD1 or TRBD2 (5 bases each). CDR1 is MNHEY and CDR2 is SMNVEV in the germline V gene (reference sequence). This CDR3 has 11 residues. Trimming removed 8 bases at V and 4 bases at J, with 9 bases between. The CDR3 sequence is CASRDVYEQYF. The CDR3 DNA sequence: TGTGCCAGCCGGGACGTTTACGAGCAGTACTTC.

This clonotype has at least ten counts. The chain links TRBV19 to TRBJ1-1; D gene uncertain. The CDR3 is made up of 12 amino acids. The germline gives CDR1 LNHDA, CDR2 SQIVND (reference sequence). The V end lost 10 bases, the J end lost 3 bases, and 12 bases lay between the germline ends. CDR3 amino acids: CATLTSDTEAFF. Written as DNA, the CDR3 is TGTGCCACCCTAACTTCGGACACTGAAGCTTTCTTT.

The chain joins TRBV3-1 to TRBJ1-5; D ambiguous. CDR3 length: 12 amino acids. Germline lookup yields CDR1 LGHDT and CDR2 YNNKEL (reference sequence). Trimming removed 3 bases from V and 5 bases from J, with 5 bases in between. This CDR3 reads CASSQGYQPQHF. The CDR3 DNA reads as TGTGCCAGCAGCCAGGGATATCAGCCCCAGCATTTT.

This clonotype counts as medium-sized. CDR3 sequence: CSSRGDTEAFF. DNA of the CDR3: TGCAGTTCCAGGGGAGACACTGAAGCTTTCTTT. The chain couples TRBV20-1 to TRBJ1-1; the D gene is possibly TRBD1 (6 bases). Trimming removed 8 bases at V and 3 bases at J, with 10 bases between. CDR1 and CDR2 (germline): DFQATT, SNEGSKA (reference sequence). The CDR3 covers 11 residues.

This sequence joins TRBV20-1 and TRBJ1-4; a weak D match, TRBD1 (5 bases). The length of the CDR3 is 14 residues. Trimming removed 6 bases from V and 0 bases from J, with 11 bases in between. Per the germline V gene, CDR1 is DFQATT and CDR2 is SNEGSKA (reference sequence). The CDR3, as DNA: TGCAGTGCCATGCCCAGGGCAACTAATGAAAAACTGTTTTTT. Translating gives CSAMPRATNEKLFF.

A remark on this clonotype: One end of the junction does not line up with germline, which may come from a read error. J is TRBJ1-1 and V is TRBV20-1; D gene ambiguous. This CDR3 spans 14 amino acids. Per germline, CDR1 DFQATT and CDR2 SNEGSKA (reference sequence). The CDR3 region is CSVRAWIGSAEAFF. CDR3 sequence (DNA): TGCAGTGTTAGAGCATGGATAGGGAGCGCTGAAGCTTTCTTT.